The 7 T cell receptor beta chains given below trace back to one sample, sequenced in a study of human T cells and chemical hapten exposure. Each CDR3 protein gets one entry after TCRdb re-called the RACE reads with MiXCR. The repertoire consists of roughly 100,000 distinct CDR3 sequences, with around 12% occurring once and the leading ten covering around 1.7%. Time point denoted: pre-sensitization, week 0. Treatment: therapeutic diphenylcyclopropenone sensitization with weekly scalp DPC. The material was whole blood, obtained in connection with sensitization to the hapten diphenylcyclopropenone (DPC). The receptors stem from a woman in her forties or fifties with alopecia areata. Some clones in this sample may be carry-over from other donors' samples.

This clonotype occurred a few times. V is TRBV2 and J is TRBJ2-7, with 8 bases fitting TRBD1. This CDR3 has 15 residues. V was clipped by 8 bases and J by 3 bases; unmatched bases: 12. Per the germline V gene, CDR1 is SNHLY and CDR2 is FYNNEI. The CDR3 sequence is CASLREQGEYYEQYF. The CDR3 nucleotides are TGTGCCAGCCTTAGAGAACAGGGGGAGTACTACGAGCAGTACTTC.

In its sample, this clonotype was seen a few times. The chain carries TRBV5-1 and TRBJ2-3; 9 bases fit TRBD1. The CDR3 has 15 amino acids. The V gene end was trimmed by 0 bases and the J gene end by 3 bases; junction bases not matched to a gene: 2. Germline-derived CDR1 and CDR2 are SGHRS and YFSETQ. CDR3 in DNA: TGCGCCAGCAGCTTGGACAGGGGGCGAACAGATACGCAGTATTTT. It codes for CASSLDRGRTDTQYF.

This clonotype appeared a few times. The chain uses TRBV3-1 and TRBJ2-5; no clear D. There are 12 residues in the CDR3. The V gene's germline CDR1 is LGHDT and CDR2 YNNKEL (reference sequence). Trimming cost V 5 bases and J 0 bases, with 4 bases left between them. The CDR3 region is CASSVNQETQYF. The CDR3 bases are TGTGCCAGCAGCGTCAACCAAGAGACCCAGTACTTC.

About this clonotype itself: A read error is possible here, since a much larger clone lies one base away. The chain recombines TRBV2 with TRBJ1-1; a weak D match, TRBD1 (6 bases). Germline CDR1 and CDR2: SNHLY and FYNNEI. There are 15 residues in the CDR3. CDR3 residues: CVSRETGLMNTEAFF. CDR3 nucleotide sequence: TGTGTCAGCCGTGAGACAGGTTTAATGAACACTGAAGCTTTCTTT.

A few counts support this clonotype. The J gene is TRBJ2-7, the V gene TRBV7-9; perhaps TRBD2 as D (6 bases). Germline-derived CDR1 and CDR2 are SEHNR and FQNEAQ (reference sequence). CDR3 length equals 13 residues. V lost 3 bases and J 2 bases, leaving 8 bases between the germline ends. The CDR3 DNA sequence: TGTGCCAGCAGCTTTAGCGGAGCCTACGAGCAGTACTTC. The encoded protein is CASSFSGAYEQYF.

This clonotype was observed at least ten times. The chain links TRBV5-5 to TRBJ1-3; D remains ambiguous. There are 15 residues in the CDR3. The V end lost 4 bases, the J end lost 1 base, and 12 bases lay between the germline ends. Germline V gene lookup returns CDR1 SGHKS and CDR2 YYEKEE (reference sequence). Here the CDR3 reads CASSPSPSSGNTIYF. DNA of the CDR3: TGTGCCAGCAGCCCGTCACCCAGTTCTGGAAACACCATATATTTT.

This clonotype showed up many times. The chain links TRBV28 to TRBJ1-2, with D perhaps matching TRBD1 (5 bases). Per germline, CDR1 MDHEN and CDR2 SYDVKM. V lost 8 bases and J lost 3, with 10 bases in between. The CDR3 totals 12 residues. The CDR3 region is CASSMGDYGYTF. The CDR3, as DNA: TGTGCCAGCTCGATGGGGGACTATGGCTACACCTTC.